The next 29 T cell receptor beta chains were all read from a single sample in a study of OX40 agonist ivuxolimab in advanced cancers. Repertoires were generated with immunoSEQ multiplex PCR, while TCRdb's copy carries only in-frame clones and drops some. This sample has about 79,000 clones, with 90% found just once. This material consisted of CD4+ or CD8+ T cells sorted from blood, taken in a trial of the OX40 agonist ivuxolimab. These receptors came from an adult with an advanced solid tumor such as melanoma, head and neck, liver or kidney cancer.

There are a few counts of this clone. V and J are TRBV6-5 and TRBJ2-5, with D possibly being TRBD2 (6 bases). This CDR3 region has 12 residues. V lost 6 bases, J lost 3 bases, and 8 bases lay in between. Germline V gene sequence: CDR1 MNHEY, CDR2 SVGAGI. CDR3 sequence reads: CASRPSEETQYF. In DNA form, the CDR3 reads TGTGCCAGCAGGCCTAGCGAAGAGACCCAGTACTTC.

V and J are TRBV19 and TRBJ1-4, with 7 positions matching TRBD1. The J segment lost 1 base and the V segment lost 5 bases, leaving 7 bases of the junction unmatched. This CDR3 comprises 16 residues. Germline V CDR1 and CDR2: LNHDA, SQIVND (reference sequence). CDR3 residues: CASSAGDSRTNEKLFF. Written as DNA, the CDR3 is TGTGCCAGTAGTGCGGGGGACAGCCGAACTAATGAAAAACTGTTTTTT.

The chain couples TRBV10-3 to TRBJ2-3, with a weak D call TRBD1 (6 bases). The CDR3 is made up of 14 amino acids. Germline V gene data show CDR1 as ENHRY and CDR2 as SYGVKD. Trimming took 4 bases from V and 4 from J, leaving 12 bases between them. The CDR3: CAISAAGVADTQYF. CDR3 nucleotides: TGTGCCATCAGTGCGGCAGGGGTGGCAGATACGCAGTATTTT.

This chain uses TRBV7-6 with TRBJ2-3; no definite D call. With 3 bases removed from V and 0 bases from J, the gap between germline ends came to 10 bases. Germline V gene sequence: CDR1 SGHVS, CDR2 FNYEAQ. This CDR3 has 15 residues. The CDR3 coding sequence is TGTGCCAGCAGCTTTGGTGGTGCTAGCACAGATACGCAGTATTTT. This sequence encodes CASSFGGASTDTQYF. Variable domain in full (rest from reference TRBV7-6 and TRBJ2-3): GAGVSQSPRYKVTKRGQDVALRCDPISGHVSLYWYRQALGQGPEFLTYFNYEAQQDKSGLPNDRFSAERPEGSISTLTIQRTEQRDSAMYRCASSFGGASTDTQYFGPGTRLTVL.

The gene calls are TRBV18 and TRBJ1-1, with a weak D call TRBD1 (6 bases). CDR1 and CDR2 (germline): KGHSH, LQKENI. V lost 2 bases and J lost 4, with 17 bases in between. The CDR3 extends over 16 amino acids. The CDR3: CASSPGPGERGTEAFF. The CDR3 DNA sequence: TGTGCCAGCTCACCAGGGCCAGGGGAAAGGGGCACTGAAGCTTTCTTT.

The chain has TRBV5-5 and TRBJ2-7; 10 nucleotides agree with TRBD1. The CDR3 covers 15 residues. Germline loops: CDR1 SGHKS, CDR2 YYEKEE (reference sequence). With 2 bases clipped from V and 5 bases from J, the junction kept 7 bases outside the gene matches. The CDR3 coding sequence is TGTGCCAGCAGCTTATACGACAGGGGGCCGGACGAGCAGTACTTC. As protein: CASSLYDRGPDEQYF.

The chain joins TRBV6-1 to TRBJ1-2, with D possibly TRBD1 on 6 matching bases. The CDR3 has 15 residues. Trimming cost V 7 bases and J 6 bases, with 21 bases left between them. The germline V gene has CDR1 MNHNS and CDR2 SASEGT. The CDR3 here is CASKFWKGGVDGYTF. CDR3 nucleotides: TGTGCCAGCAAGTTCTGGAAGGGGGGAGTTGATGGCTACACCTTC.

The chain combines TRBV5-4 with TRBJ2-7, with TRBD1 matching 9 bases. The CDR3 sequence is 14 residues long. Per germline, CDR1 SGHNT and CDR2 YYREEE (reference sequence). The V segment lost 4 bases and the J segment 5 bases; nucleotides outside the gene matches: 7. CDR3 loop: CASSPGQGFHEQYF. DNA for the CDR3: TGTGCCAGCAGCCCGGGACAGGGCTTCCACGAGCAGTACTTC.

The chain is built from TRBV29-1 and TRBJ2-2, with 14 bases aligning to TRBD2. Germline CDR1 and CDR2: SQVTM and ANQGSEA. Trimming cost V 7 bases and J 4 bases; bases outside gene matches: 8. There are 16 residues in the CDR3. The CDR3 region is CSARTSGGMSTGELFF. The CDR3 DNA is TGCAGCGCCAGGACTAGCGGGGGGATGAGCACCGGGGAGCTGTTTTTT.

The chain is built from TRBV11-3 and TRBJ2-1, with D perhaps TRBD1 or TRBD2 (6 bases each). This CDR3 is 15 amino acids long. Per the germline V gene, CDR1 is SGHNT and CDR2 is YENEEA. Trimming took off 0 bases at V and 7 bases at J, with 13 bases between the two ends. CDR3 DNA sequence: TGTGCCAGCAGCTTAGATTCCGGGGGCGGGAATGAGCAGTTCTTC. Amino acids: CASSLDSGGGNEQFF.

This rearrangement joins TRBV7-2 to TRBJ2-3, with D possibly being TRBD2 (6 bases). The CDR3 contains 14 residues. V was clipped by 5 bases and J by 1 base, with 10 bases between them. CDR1 and CDR2 from the germline V gene are SGHTA and FQGNSA. The CDR3 region is CASSTSGGTDTQYF. The CDR3, as DNA: TGTGCCAGCAGCACCTCGGGGGGCACAGATACGCAGTATTTT.

This rearrangement joins TRBV5-1 to TRBJ2-5, with D tentatively TRBD2 (5 bases). CDR1 is SGHRS, CDR2 YFSETQ, per germline. V was shortened by 0 bases and J by 4 bases, with 13 bases between the two germline ends. This CDR3 has 15 residues. This chain's CDR3 is CASSLDGVKGETQYF. CDR3 DNA sequence: TGCGCCAGCAGCTTGGACGGGGTTAAGGGAGAGACCCAGTACTTC. The whole variable domain, filled in from reference TRBV5-1 and TRBJ2-5, reads KAGVTQTPRYLIKTRGQQVTLSCSPISGHRSVSWYQQTPGQGLQFLFEYFSETQRNKGNFPGRFSGRQFSNSRSEMNVSTLELGDSALYLCASSLDGVKGETQYFGPGTRLLVL.

The chain employs TRBV2 and TRBJ2-5; 15 nucleotides line up with TRBD2. Germline trimming cut 6 bases from V and 4 bases from J; bases unmatched to any gene: 9. The CDR3 spans 17 residues. The germline gives CDR1 SNHLY, CDR2 FYNNEI. The CDR3 spells CASRRTSGGAWIETQYF. The CDR3 nucleotides are TGTGCCAGCAGGAGGACTAGCGGGGGGGCTTGGATAGAGACCCAGTACTTC.

This CDR3 is CASSDSVATNEKLFF. The DNA of the CDR3 is TGCGCCAGCAGTGACTCCGTTGCAACTAATGAAAAACTGTTTTTT. The V and J genes are TRBV10-1 and TRBJ1-4; no firm D call. The germline V gene has CDR1 WNHNN and CDR2 SYGVQD (reference sequence). The V end was cut by 3 bases, the J end by 0 bases, with 8 bases between. The CDR3 runs to 15 residues.

This clone was recorded a few times. The V and J genes are TRBV10-3 and TRBJ1-5; D remains ambiguous. The CDR3 spans 15 residues. V dropped 2 bases and J dropped 3 bases, with 11 bases sitting between them. Looked up from germline, CDR1 is ENHRY and CDR2 is SYGVKD. CDR3 in amino acids: CAISEKGVDNQPQHF. The CDR3 coding sequence is TGTGCCATCAGTGAGAAGGGCGTCGACAATCAGCCCCAGCATTTT.

This chain joins TRBV5-8 and TRBJ2-7; 12 bases line up with TRBD1. The CDR3 contains 15 residues. Germline CDR1 SGHTS, CDR2 YDEGEE. The ends lost 2 bases at V and 6 bases at J; junction bases unmatched: 6. CDR3 nucleotide sequence: TGTGCCAGCAGCTTATCCGGGACAGGGGGCATCGAGCAGTACTTC. Protein: CASSLSGTGGIEQYF.

This clone has only one observation. V gene TRBV28 combines with J gene TRBJ1-2, with D hard to call. CDR1 is MDHEN, CDR2 SYDVKM, per germline. This CDR3 has 11 residues. Trimming removed 4 bases from V and 8 bases from J, with 8 bases in between. Here the CDR3 reads CASSSPGGYTF. CDR3 DNA sequence: TGTGCCAGCAGTTCACCGGGGGGCTACACCTTC.

The chain employs TRBV30 and TRBJ1-2; D uncertain. Trimming pared 3 bases from V and 8 bases from J, leaving 13 bases between. The CDR3 loop spans 12 amino acids. CDR1 and CDR2 (germline): GTSNPN, SVGIG (reference sequence). This CDR3 is CAWRSTIGGYTF. In DNA form, the CDR3 reads TGTGCCTGGAGGAGTACCATCGGGGGCTACACCTTC.

This clone turned up a few times. This chain links TRBV7-9 with TRBJ1-1; the D gene is possibly TRBD1 (5 bases). The CDR3 sequence is 13 residues long. Germline CDR1 SEHNR, CDR2 FQNEAQ (reference sequence). Between the trimmed V and J ends, which lost 7 bases and 3 bases, there was a span of 12 bases. The CDR3 DNA follows: TGTGCCAGCACCAGGGTTAGTGACACTGAAGCTTTCTTT. Protein: CASTRVSDTEAFF.

V usage is TRBV6-5 and J usage is TRBJ1-2; 8 bases are shared with TRBD1. Germline-derived CDR1 and CDR2 are MNHEY and SVGAGI. Trimming at V came to 8 bases and at J to 8 bases, leaving 10 bases not matched to a gene. This CDR3 contains 13 residues. CDR3 sequence reads: CASGIVTGEGYTF. The CDR3 coding sequence is TGTGCCAGCGGAATAGTGACAGGGGAAGGCTACACCTTC.

This clone was detected once. V gene TRBV28 combines with J gene TRBJ1-3; a possible D gene is TRBD1 (6 bases). V was trimmed by 6 bases and J by 0 bases, leaving 12 bases between them. The CDR3 is 15 amino acids. Germline CDR1 is MDHEN and CDR2 is SYDVKM. CDR3 sequence reads: CASRHRVSSGNTIYF. The CDR3 DNA is TGTGCCAGCAGGCACAGGGTTAGCTCTGGAAACACCATATATTTT.

The genes are TRBV19 and TRBJ1-6; tentatively, D is TRBD1 (6 bases). The V end lost 7 bases, the J end lost 10 bases, and 20 bases lay between the germline ends. From germline, CDR1 is LNHDA and CDR2 SQIVND (reference sequence). The CDR3 covers 15 residues. DNA of the CDR3: TGTGCCAGTACCCACTGGGGGGGGGCACAATCACCCCTCCACTTT. Protein: CASTHWGGAQSPLHF.

V usage is TRBV9 and J usage is TRBJ1-3; TRBD1 might be the D (6 bases). The CDR3 loop spans 16 amino acids. Germline CDR1 and CDR2: SGDLS and YYNGEE. The V and J ends lost 3 bases and 0 bases respectively, with 13 bases between them. CDR3: CASSAQTGNSGNTIYF. The CDR3 coding sequence is TGTGCCAGCAGCGCCCAGACAGGAAACTCTGGAAACACCATATATTTT.

With regard to this clone: Germline and junction disagree at one end, which may indicate a read error. The chain is built from TRBV5-1 and TRBJ1-1; TRBD1 agrees at 10 bases. Per germline, CDR1 SGHRS and CDR2 YFSETQ. The CDR3 consists of 14 residues. The CDR3 DNA follows: TGCGCCAGCAGCCCTGGGACAGGGGAAATGGGTTCGATCTTT. It is translated as CASSPGTGEMGSIF.

This clone was observed once. The V call is TRBV7-9, the J call TRBJ2-5, with no clear D. V dropped 2 bases and J dropped 6 bases, with 10 bases sitting between them. This CDR3 is 13 amino acids long. CDR1 SEHNR and CDR2 FQNEAQ come from the germline V gene (reference sequence). This CDR3 is CASSLMGLKTQYF. The CDR3 coding sequence is TGTGCCAGCAGCTTAATGGGGTTAAAGACCCAGTACTTC.

J is TRBJ2-6 and V is TRBV6-5; D unclear. The CDR3 sequence is 14 residues long. Germline lookup yields CDR1 MNHEY and CDR2 SVGAGI. The V end was cut by 8 bases, the J end by 6 bases, with 14 bases between. CDR3 amino acids: CASSPLIAANVLTF. The CDR3 DNA follows: TGTGCCAGCTCCCCTTTGATTGCGGCCAACGTCCTGACTTTC.

This clone was counted a single time. This chain links TRBV2 with TRBJ1-6; unclear D gene. CDR1 is SNHLY and CDR2 is FYNNEI in the germline V gene. The CDR3 is made up of 15 amino acids. Trimming cost V 6 bases and J 3 bases, with 12 bases left between them. The CDR3 loop reads CASRPIYSYNSPLHF. CDR3 nucleotide sequence: TGTGCCAGCAGGCCCATCTACAGCTATAATTCACCCCTCCACTTT.

This chain links TRBV7-2 with TRBJ1-3; TRBD1 agrees at 7 bases. Germline V gene data show CDR1 as SGHTA and CDR2 as FQGNSA. V was clipped by 1 base and J by 9 bases; unmatched bases: 6. The CDR3 length is 14 residues. Written as DNA, the CDR3 is TGTGCCAGCAGCTTAGAACAGGGGTACACCACCATATATTTT. It specifies CASSLEQGYTTIYF.

This clone is a singleton in its sample. Its ends do not fully match the called genes, so a read error is possible. The rearrangement joins TRBV2 to TRBJ1-5; possible D gene TRBD1, 5 bases. The length of the CDR3 is 15 residues. Germline lookup yields CDR1 SNHLY and CDR2 FYNNEI. The chain's CDR3 is CASREETVSNQPQHF. The CDR3 nucleotides read TGTGCCAGCAGAGAAGAGACAGTAAGCAATCAGCCCCAGCATTTT.